Presented here are 31 T cell receptor beta chains from one specimen sequenced in a study of shared clonotypes between healthy human individuals. CD8 cells classed as naive were CD45RO-negative and positively selected for CCR7, excluding terminally differentiated effector memory CD45RA+ cells. Clones were sequenced by immunoSEQ multiplex PCR, and TCRdb holds only the in-frame ones, with some missing. The sample lists approximately 600,000 clones; roughly 96% were seen once. The sequencing sample was made of naive CD8+ T cells sorted from blood. The receptors derive from a woman aged 25 to 39 in good health.

This clone was seen a single time. This chain links TRBV11-2 with TRBJ1-1, with D possibly being TRBD1 (5 bases). The CDR3 loop spans 15 amino acids. Germline V CDR1 and CDR2: SGHAT, FQNNGV. The V end was cut by 5 bases, the J end by 1 base, with 14 bases between. CDR3 nucleotide sequence: TGTGCCAGCAGCCAAAGAACGGGGCAGAACACTGAAGCTTTCTTT. It specifies CASSQRTGQNTEAFF. The variable domain in full, completed from reference TRBV11-2 and TRBJ1-1, reads EAGVAQSPRYKIIEKRQSVAFWCNPISGHATLYWYQQILGQGPKLLIQFQNNGVVDDSQLPKDRFSAERLKGVDSTLKIQPAKLEDSAVYLCASSQRTGQNTEAFFGQGTRLTVV.

The chain's CDR3 is CASSQLRWGQGSGELFF. The CDR3 coding sequence is TGTGCCAGCAGCCAATTGAGGTGGGGACAGGGTTCCGGGGAGCTGTTTTTT. The chain links TRBV14 to TRBJ2-2, with TRBD1 identical over 9 bases. This CDR3 is 17 amino acids long. Trimming at V came to 2 bases and at J to 6 bases, leaving 10 bases not matched to a gene. Germline V gene lookup returns CDR1 SGHDN and CDR2 FVKESK. Full variable domain (outside the CDR3, taken from reference TRBV14 and TRBJ2-2): EAGVTQFPSHSVIEKGQTVTLRCDPISGHDNLYWYRRVMGKEIKFLLHFVKESKQDESGMPNNRFLAERTGGTYSTLKVQPAELEDSGVYFCASSQLRWGQGSGELFFGEGSRLTVL.

This clone was detected only once. The chain links TRBV7-8 to TRBJ2-2; D tentatively fits TRBD1 or TRBD2 (5 bases each). Trimming removed 5 bases at V and 0 bases at J, with 13 bases between. The CDR3 is 16 amino acids. The germline V gene encodes CDR1 SGHVS and CDR2 FQNEAQ. This chain's CDR3 is CASSPIMGANTGELFF. CDR3 DNA sequence: TGTGCCAGCAGCCCGATTATGGGGGCGAACACCGGGGAGCTGTTTTTT.

The rearrangement uses TRBV2 and TRBJ2-2; the match to TRBD2 covers 10 bases. Germline CDR1 reads SNHLY; CDR2 reads FYNNEI. Trimming cost V 2 bases and J 4 bases; bases outside gene matches: 4. This CDR3 contains 16 residues. DNA of the CDR3: TGTGCCAGCAGTGAACTAGCGGGAGAGGGCACCGGGGAGCTGTTTTTT. This codes for CASSELAGEGTGELFF.

On this clone itself: Other DNA sequences of this sample code for an identical CDR3. The genes are TRBV28 and TRBJ2-7; D is unclear. The CDR3 is 11 residues long. CDR1 is MDHEN and CDR2 is SYDVKM in the germline V gene. V lost 2 bases, J lost 6 bases, and 5 bases lay in between. CDR3 sequence: CASSLTGEQYF. The CDR3 nucleotides read TGTGCCAGCAGTTTAACTGGCGAGCAGTACTTC.

This rearrangement joins TRBV29-1 to TRBJ2-5, with 8 positions matching TRBD2. The J call may be faulty, since TRBJ2-7 better matches the DNA end. CDR1 is SQVTM and CDR2 is ANQGSEA in the germline V gene. The CDR3 extends over 13 amino acids. CDR3 in DNA: TGCAGCGCAGCGGGAGTCATCTCCTACGAGCAGTACTTC. Translated: CSAAGVISYEQYF.

This chain joins TRBV27 and TRBJ2-7; a possible D gene is TRBD2 (6 bases). Germline V gives CDR1 MNHEY, CDR2 SMNVEV (reference sequence). This CDR3 comprises 15 residues. V lost 6 bases to trimming and J lost 0 bases, with 15 bases between them. The CDR3 nucleotides are TGTGCCAGCAGCTCGGTCGGGACTTTCTCCTACGAGCAGTACTTC. Its protein product is CASSSVGTFSYEQYF.

The chain is built from TRBV5-8 and TRBJ2-5, with 8 bases aligning to TRBD1. V trimming: 2 bases; J trimming: 5 bases; junction bases outside the gene matches: 11. CDR1 and CDR2 (germline): SGHTS, YDEGEE. The CDR3 consists of 16 residues. The CDR3 here is CASSFIEDRVRETQYF. In nucleotides, the CDR3 is TGTGCCAGCAGCTTTATCGAGGACAGGGTCCGGGAGACCCAGTACTTC.

Concerning this clone: Other DNA sequences in the same sample also yield this CDR3. The chain joins TRBV27 to TRBJ1-1; 9 bases map to TRBD1. CDR3 length: 14 amino acids. The germline V gene has CDR1 MNHEY and CDR2 SMNVEV (reference sequence). The V and J ends lost 7 bases and 1 base, in that order; junction bases with no gene match: 4. For the CDR3, the DNA is TGTGCCAGCACCTCGACAGGGGGGAACACTGAAGCTTTCTTT. This encodes CASTSTGGNTEAFF.

The chain couples TRBV5-1 to TRBJ2-2; D assignment may be TRBD1 or TRBD2 (5 bases each). Germline values: CDR1 SGHRS, CDR2 YFSETQ. V lost 5 bases and J 5 bases, leaving 16 bases between the germline ends. The CDR3 sequence is 15 residues long. CDR3 in amino acids: CASRMGTFQTGELFF. CDR3 DNA sequence: TGCGCCAGCAGGATGGGGACCTTTCAGACCGGGGAGCTGTTTTTT.

This clone was seen only once. DNA for the CDR3: TGTGCCAGCAGCACCTCTTCTGTCAGGGCCACAGATACGCAGTATTTT. Protein sequence: CASSTSSVRATDTQYF. The V gene is TRBV13, the J gene TRBJ2-3; a possible D gene is TRBD1 (5 bases). The V end was cut by 5 bases, the J end by 2 bases, with 17 bases between. CDR1 and CDR2 from the germline V gene are PRHDT and FYEKMQ (reference sequence). The CDR3 loop spans 16 amino acids.

CDR3: CASSFGRLFSYEQYF. DNA for the CDR3: TGTGCCAGCAGCTTCGGGAGGCTGTTCTCCTACGAGCAGTACTTC. The chain has TRBV7-2 and TRBJ2-7, with 7 bases that match TRBD2. Trimming cost V 3 bases and J 0 bases; bases outside gene matches: 5. The length of the CDR3 is 15 residues. CDR1 SGHTA and CDR2 FQGNSA come from the germline V gene.

The V gene is TRBV5-1, the J gene TRBJ2-3, with 8 bases aligning to TRBD2. The CDR3 runs to 15 residues. Germline trimming cut 1 base from V and 1 base from J; bases unmatched to any gene: 2. Germline V gene lookup returns CDR1 SGHRS and CDR2 YFSETQ. CDR3 sequence: CASSLQAGGTDTQYF. CDR3 coding DNA: TGCGCCAGCAGCTTGCAAGCGGGGGGCACAGATACGCAGTATTTT.

There are a few counts of this clone. The chain employs TRBV7-9 and TRBJ1-1, with no clear D. The CDR3 has 11 amino acids. V lost 7 bases to trimming and J lost 4 bases, with 7 bases between them. The V gene's germline CDR1 is SEHNR and CDR2 FQNEAQ (reference sequence). CDR3 residues: CASIRGTEAFF. For the CDR3, the DNA is TGTGCCAGCATACGGGGCACTGAAGCTTTCTTT.

The V gene is TRBV2, the J gene TRBJ1-2; 9 nucleotides agree with TRBD1. This CDR3 has 14 residues. The ends lost 2 bases at V and 8 bases at J; junction bases unmatched: 6. Germline V gene sequence: CDR1 SNHLY, CDR2 FYNNEI. The CDR3 here is CASSEPGTGLGYTF. Here the CDR3 DNA reads TGTGCCAGCAGTGAACCGGGGACAGGGTTAGGCTACACCTTC. Variable domain in full (rest from reference TRBV2 and TRBJ1-2): EPEVTQTPSHQVTQMGQEVILRCVPISNHLYFYWYRQILGQKVEFLVSFYNNEISEKSEIFDDQFSVERPDGSNFTLKIRSTKLEDSAMYFCASSEPGTGLGYTFGSGTRLTVV.

The CDR3 here is CASSLREKINQPQHF. In DNA, the CDR3 is TGTGCCAGCAGCTTGAGGGAGAAGATAAATCAGCCCCAGCATTTT. This chain uses TRBV5-6 with TRBJ1-5; D ambiguous. There are 15 residues in the CDR3. The germline V gene has CDR1 SGHDT and CDR2 YYEEEE. Trimming shortened V by 1 base and J by 4 bases, and 12 bases separated the two germline ends.

In its sample, this clone was seen a few times. The chain couples TRBV19 to TRBJ1-1; D is unresolved. The V end lost 5 bases, the J end lost 6 bases, and 10 bases lay between the germline ends. Looked up from germline, CDR1 is LNHDA and CDR2 is SQIVND (reference sequence). The length of the CDR3 is 12 residues. CDR3 loop: CASSWTSAEAFF. The CDR3 DNA follows: TGTGCCAGTAGTTGGACGTCCGCTGAAGCTTTCTTT.

J is TRBJ2-2 and V is TRBV5-4; no clear D gene. V was trimmed by 4 bases and J by 4 bases, leaving 2 bases between them. The germline CDR1 and CDR2 sequences are SGHNT and YYREEE (reference sequence). The length of the CDR3 is 11 residues. The CDR3 spells CASSITGELFF. The DNA for the CDR3 is TGTGCCAGCAGCATCACCGGGGAGCTGTTTTTT.

J is TRBJ2-7 and V is TRBV5-5, with TRBD1 matching over 10 bases. CDR1 is SGHKS, CDR2 YYEKEE, per germline (reference sequence). With 4 bases clipped from V and 4 bases from J, the junction kept 5 bases outside the gene matches. CDR3 length equals 14 residues. CDR3 in amino acids: CASSPGQGEYEQYF. Written as DNA, the CDR3 is TGTGCCAGCAGCCCTGGACAGGGGGAATACGAGCAGTACTTC.

This chain connects TRBV19 to TRBJ2-7, with D perhaps TRBD1 or TRBD2 (5 bases each). Germline V gene lookup returns CDR1 LNHDA and CDR2 SQIVND (reference sequence). V lost 4 bases to trimming and J lost 2 bases, with 18 bases between them. CDR3 length: 16 residues. The CDR3 protein is CASSTDPGTETYEQYF. CDR3 bases: TGTGCCAGTAGTACCGACCCCGGGACGGAAACCTACGAGCAGTACTTC.

The chain is built from TRBV19 and TRBJ1-2; 8 nucleotides match TRBD1. Germline lookup yields CDR1 LNHDA and CDR2 SQIVND (reference sequence). J was trimmed by 4 bases and V by 5 bases; bases with no gene match: 9. This CDR3 contains 15 residues. The CDR3: CASSGDRGEGYGYTF. For the CDR3, the DNA is TGTGCCAGTAGTGGAGACAGGGGAGAGGGCTATGGCTACACCTTC.

This sequence joins TRBV19 and TRBJ2-1, with 8 bases aligning to TRBD2. The germline V gene encodes CDR1 LNHDA and CDR2 SQIVND (reference sequence). Germline trimming cut 3 bases from V and 8 bases from J; bases unmatched to any gene: 12. This CDR3 is built from 16 residues. The CDR3 DNA reads TGTGCCAGTAGTATGGTCGGGAGGGAGAGTTTCGATGAGCAGTTCTTC. Translating gives CASSMVGRESFDEQFF.

The CDR3 reads CASTPRSDRGIGYGYTF. The CDR3 coding sequence is TGTGCCAGCACCCCAAGGAGCGACAGGGGGATAGGCTATGGCTACACCTTC. The rearrangement links TRBV7-8 to TRBJ1-2, with TRBD1 matching 9 bases. CDR3 length: 17 residues. The trim removed 7 bases at V and 4 bases at J, leaving 16 bases unmatched. The germline V gene has CDR1 SGHVS and CDR2 FQNEAQ.

A remark on this clone: At the DNA level, this CDR3 is encoded by other sequences in the same sample as well. This chain connects TRBV13 to TRBJ1-4; D is unclear. Germline lookup yields CDR1 PRHDT and CDR2 FYEKMQ (reference sequence). This CDR3 is built from 11 residues. The germline V and J ends were trimmed by 0 bases and 8 bases, with 1 base remaining between them. In DNA, the CDR3 is TGTGCCAGCAGCTTAGGAGAAAAACTGTTTTTT. Its protein product is CASSLGEKLFF. Drawing the rest from reference TRBV13 and TRBJ1-4, the complete variable domain is AAGVIQSPRHLIKEKRETATLKCYPIPRHDTVYWYQQGPGQDPQFLISFYEKMQSDKGSIPDRFSAQQFSDYHSELNMSSLELGDSALYFCASSLGEKLFFGSGTQLSVL.

The chain is built from TRBV2 and TRBJ2-1, with 8 bases identical to TRBD2. CDR1 and CDR2 from the germline V gene are SNHLY and FYNNEI. CDR3 length equals 16 residues. Losses at the gene ends were 0 bases for V and 4 bases for J; bases not matched to a gene: 5. CDR3 in amino acids: CASSEASGGKYNEQFF. The CDR3 DNA reads TGTGCCAGCAGTGAAGCCTCGGGAGGGAAGTACAATGAGCAGTTCTTC.

The genes are TRBV6-6 and TRBJ2-7, with 7 bases aligning to TRBD2. There are 16 residues in the CDR3. Per the germline V gene, CDR1 is MNHNY and CDR2 is SVGAGI (reference sequence). After removal of 0 bases from V and 0 bases from J, the junction contained 5 bases not matched to a gene. The CDR3 DNA is TGTGCCAGCAGTTACTCCGGGAGGCGCTACTCCTACGAGCAGTACTTC. Encoded protein: CASSYSGRRYSYEQYF.

The chain recombines TRBV28 with TRBJ1-2; D ambiguous. Germline V gives CDR1 MDHEN, CDR2 SYDVKM. CDR3 length equals 13 residues. The V end was cut by 7 bases, the J end by 3 bases, with 12 bases between. CDR3 sequence reads: CASNDRVHYGYTF. The CDR3 nucleotides read TGTGCCAGCAATGATCGGGTCCACTATGGCTACACCTTC.

This chain uses TRBV7-7 with TRBJ2-6; D ambiguous. Germline values: CDR1 SSHAT, CDR2 FNYEAQ (reference sequence). CDR3 length: 16 amino acids. Trimming took off 5 bases at V and 4 bases at J, with 15 bases between the two ends. The CDR3: CASSPREGGGANVLTF. DNA of the CDR3: TGTGCCAGCAGCCCAAGAGAAGGTGGGGGGGCCAACGTCCTGACTTTC.

The chain recombines TRBV7-5 with TRBJ1-1. TRBV7-5 is a pseudogene locus. The CDR3 runs to 17 residues. The CDR3 DNA is TGTGTCAGAAGCCCCCCCGGGGAGGAGGTTTGGAACACTGAAGCTTTCTTT. The encoded protein is CVRSPPGEEVWNTEAFF.

The J gene is TRBJ2-7, the V gene TRBV27; 13 nucleotides align to TRBD2. Germline CDR1 MNHEY, CDR2 SMNVEV (reference sequence). The CDR3 is 14 amino acids. Germline trimming cut 9 bases from V and 2 bases from J; bases unmatched to any gene: 4. The CDR3 bases are TGTGCCAGTGGACTAGCGGGGGATACCTACGAGCAGTACTTC. Protein sequence: CASGLAGDTYEQYF.

The chain carries TRBV4-1 and TRBJ1-1; D is ambiguous. The CDR3 is 14 amino acids. From germline, CDR1 is MGHRA and CDR2 YSYEKL. The V and J ends lost 4 bases and 0 bases respectively, with 9 bases between them. The CDR3 region has the DNA TGCGCCAGCAGCCGCGACTACATGAACACTGAAGCTTTCTTT. The encoded protein is CASSRDYMNTEAFF.